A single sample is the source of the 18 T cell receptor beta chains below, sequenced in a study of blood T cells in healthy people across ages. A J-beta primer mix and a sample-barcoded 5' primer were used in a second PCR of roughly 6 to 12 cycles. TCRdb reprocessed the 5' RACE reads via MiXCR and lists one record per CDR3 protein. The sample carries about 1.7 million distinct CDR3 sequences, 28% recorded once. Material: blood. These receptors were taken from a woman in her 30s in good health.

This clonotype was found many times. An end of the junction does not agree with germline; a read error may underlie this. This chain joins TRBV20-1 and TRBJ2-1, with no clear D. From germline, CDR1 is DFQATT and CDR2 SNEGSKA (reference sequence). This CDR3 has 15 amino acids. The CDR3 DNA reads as TGCAGTGCCCTCGAACCGGCGGTGTCCTTCAATGAGCAGTTCTTC. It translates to CSALEPAVSFNEQFF.

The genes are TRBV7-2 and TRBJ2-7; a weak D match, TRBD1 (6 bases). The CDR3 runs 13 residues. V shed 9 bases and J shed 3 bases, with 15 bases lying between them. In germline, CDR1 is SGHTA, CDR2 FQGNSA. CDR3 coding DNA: TGTGCCAGTAGCCTACAGGGTTGCTACGAGCAGTACTTC. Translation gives CASSLQGCYEQYF.

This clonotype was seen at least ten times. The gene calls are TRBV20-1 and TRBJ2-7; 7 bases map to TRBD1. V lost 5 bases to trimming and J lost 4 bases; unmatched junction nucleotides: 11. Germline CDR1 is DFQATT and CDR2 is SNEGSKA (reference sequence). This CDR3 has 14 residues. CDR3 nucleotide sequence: TGCAGTGCTTCCACCGGGACAGCGACGTACGAGCAGTACTTC. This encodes CSASTGTATYEQYF.

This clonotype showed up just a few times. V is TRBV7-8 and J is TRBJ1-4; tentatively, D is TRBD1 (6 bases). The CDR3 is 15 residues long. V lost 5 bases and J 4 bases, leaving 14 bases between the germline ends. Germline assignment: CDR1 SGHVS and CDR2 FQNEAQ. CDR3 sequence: CASSPEGGINEKLFF. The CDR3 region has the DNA TGTGCCAGCAGCCCAGAGGGGGGCATTAATGAAAAACTGTTTTTT. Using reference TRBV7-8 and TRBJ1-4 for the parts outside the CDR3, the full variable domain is GAGVSQSPRYKVAKRGQDVALRCDPISGHVSLFWYQQALGQGPEFLTYFQNEAQLDKSGLPSDRFFAERPEGSVSTLKIQRTQQEDSAVYLCASSPEGGINEKLFFGSGTQLSVL.

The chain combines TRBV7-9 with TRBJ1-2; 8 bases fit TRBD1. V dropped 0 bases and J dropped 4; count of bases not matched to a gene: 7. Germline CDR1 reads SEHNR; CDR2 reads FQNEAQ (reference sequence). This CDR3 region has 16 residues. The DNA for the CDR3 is TGTGCCAGCAGCTTAGCTTCGAGACAGGGGTTCTATGGCTACACCTTC. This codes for CASSLASRQGFYGYTF.

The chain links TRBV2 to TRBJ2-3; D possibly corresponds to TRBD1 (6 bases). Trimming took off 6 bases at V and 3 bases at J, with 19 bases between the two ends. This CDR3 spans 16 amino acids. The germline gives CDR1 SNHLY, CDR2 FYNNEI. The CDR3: CASRHRQEVITDTQYF. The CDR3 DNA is TGTGCCAGCAGACATAGACAGGAAGTTATAACAGATACGCAGTATTTT.

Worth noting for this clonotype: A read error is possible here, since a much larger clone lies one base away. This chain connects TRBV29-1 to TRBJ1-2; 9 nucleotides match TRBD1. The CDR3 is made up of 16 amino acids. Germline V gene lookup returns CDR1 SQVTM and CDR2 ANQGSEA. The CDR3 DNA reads TGCAGCGTTGAGGGCTCCCGGGACAGGGTTTCGGATGGCTACATCTTC. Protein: CSVEGSRDRVSDGYIF.

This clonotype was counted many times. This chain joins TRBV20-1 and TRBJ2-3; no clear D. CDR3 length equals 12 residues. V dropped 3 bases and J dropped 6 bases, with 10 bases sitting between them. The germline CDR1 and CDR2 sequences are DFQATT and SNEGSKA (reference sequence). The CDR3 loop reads CSARWNGDTQYF. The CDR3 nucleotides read TGCAGTGCTAGGTGGAACGGGGATACGCAGTATTTT.

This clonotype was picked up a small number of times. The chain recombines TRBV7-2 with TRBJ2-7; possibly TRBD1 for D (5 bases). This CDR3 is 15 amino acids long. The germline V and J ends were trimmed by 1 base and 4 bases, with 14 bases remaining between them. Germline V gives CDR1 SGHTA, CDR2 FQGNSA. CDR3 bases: TGTGCCAGCAGCTTAGGGAGACAGTTCCAGTACGAGCAGTACTTC. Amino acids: CASSLGRQFQYEQYF.

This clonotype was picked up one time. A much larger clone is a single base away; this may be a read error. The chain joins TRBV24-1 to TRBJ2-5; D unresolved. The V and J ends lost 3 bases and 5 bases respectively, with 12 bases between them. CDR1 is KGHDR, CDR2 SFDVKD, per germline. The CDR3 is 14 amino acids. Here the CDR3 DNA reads TGTGCCACCAGTGATGGAAGCGTGGGGGAGACCCAGTACTTC. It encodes CATSDGSVGETQYF.

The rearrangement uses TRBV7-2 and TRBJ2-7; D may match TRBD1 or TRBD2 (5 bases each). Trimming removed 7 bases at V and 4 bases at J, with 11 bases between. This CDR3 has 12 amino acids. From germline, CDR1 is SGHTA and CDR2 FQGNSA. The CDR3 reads CASTEGSYEQYF. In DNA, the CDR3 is TGTGCCAGCACCGAGGGGAGTTACGAGCAGTACTTC.

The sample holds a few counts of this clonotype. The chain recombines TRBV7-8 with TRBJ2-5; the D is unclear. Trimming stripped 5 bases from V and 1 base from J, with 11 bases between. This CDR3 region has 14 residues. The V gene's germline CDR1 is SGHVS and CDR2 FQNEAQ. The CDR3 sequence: CASSGEPLQETQYF. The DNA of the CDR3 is TGTGCCAGCAGCGGGGAACCTCTCCAAGAGACCCAGTACTTC.

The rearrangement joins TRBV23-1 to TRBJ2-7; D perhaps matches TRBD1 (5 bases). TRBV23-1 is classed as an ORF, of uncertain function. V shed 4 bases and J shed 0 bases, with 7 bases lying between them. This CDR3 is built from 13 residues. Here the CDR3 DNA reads TGCGCCAGCAGTCGACAGAACTCCTACGAGCAGTACTTC. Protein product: CASSRQNSYEQYF.

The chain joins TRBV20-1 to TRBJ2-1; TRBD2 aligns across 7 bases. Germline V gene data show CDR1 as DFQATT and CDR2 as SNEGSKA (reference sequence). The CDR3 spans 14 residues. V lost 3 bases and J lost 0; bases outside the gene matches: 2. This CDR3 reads CSASGGNSYNEQFF. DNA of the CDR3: TGCAGTGCTAGCGGGGGGAACTCCTACAATGAGCAGTTCTTC.

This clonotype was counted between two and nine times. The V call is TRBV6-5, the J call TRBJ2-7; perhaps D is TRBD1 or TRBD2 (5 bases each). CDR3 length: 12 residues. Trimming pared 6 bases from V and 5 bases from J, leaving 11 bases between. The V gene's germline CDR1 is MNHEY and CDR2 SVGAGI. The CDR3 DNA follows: TGTGCCAGCAGGGGGGTACCCCACGAGCAGTACTTC. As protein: CASRGVPHEQYF.

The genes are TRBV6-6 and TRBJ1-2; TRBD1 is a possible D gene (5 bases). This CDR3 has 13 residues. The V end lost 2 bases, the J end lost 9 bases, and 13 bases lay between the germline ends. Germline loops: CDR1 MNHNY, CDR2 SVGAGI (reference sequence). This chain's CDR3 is CASSYVGGYSYTF. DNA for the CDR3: TGTGCCAGCAGTTACGTTGGGGGATACAGCTACACCTTC.

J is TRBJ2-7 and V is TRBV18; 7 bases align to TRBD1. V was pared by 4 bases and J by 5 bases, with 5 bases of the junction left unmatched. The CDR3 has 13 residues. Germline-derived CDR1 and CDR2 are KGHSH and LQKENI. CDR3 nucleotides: TGTGCCAGCTCACTGGGACAGCGAGACGAGCAGTACTTC. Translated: CASSLGQRDEQYF.

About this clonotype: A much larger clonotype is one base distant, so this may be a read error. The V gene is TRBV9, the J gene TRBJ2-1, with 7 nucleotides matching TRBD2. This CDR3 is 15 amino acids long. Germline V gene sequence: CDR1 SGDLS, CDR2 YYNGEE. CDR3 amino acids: CASSALGGSINEQVF. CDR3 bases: TGTGCCAGCAGCGCCCTTGGCGGGAGTATCAATGAGCAGGTCTTC.